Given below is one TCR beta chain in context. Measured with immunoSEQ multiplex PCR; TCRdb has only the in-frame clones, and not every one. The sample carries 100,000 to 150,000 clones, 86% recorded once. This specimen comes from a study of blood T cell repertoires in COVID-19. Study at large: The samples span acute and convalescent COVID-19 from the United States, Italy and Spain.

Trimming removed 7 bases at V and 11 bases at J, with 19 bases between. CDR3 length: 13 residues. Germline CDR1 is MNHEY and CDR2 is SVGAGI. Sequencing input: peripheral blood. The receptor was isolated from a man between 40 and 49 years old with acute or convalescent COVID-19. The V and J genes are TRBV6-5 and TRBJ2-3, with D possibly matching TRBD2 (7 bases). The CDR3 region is CASIQTRGGKQYF. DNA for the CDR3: TGTGCCAGCATCCAAACGAGGGGGGGGAAGCAGTATTTT.